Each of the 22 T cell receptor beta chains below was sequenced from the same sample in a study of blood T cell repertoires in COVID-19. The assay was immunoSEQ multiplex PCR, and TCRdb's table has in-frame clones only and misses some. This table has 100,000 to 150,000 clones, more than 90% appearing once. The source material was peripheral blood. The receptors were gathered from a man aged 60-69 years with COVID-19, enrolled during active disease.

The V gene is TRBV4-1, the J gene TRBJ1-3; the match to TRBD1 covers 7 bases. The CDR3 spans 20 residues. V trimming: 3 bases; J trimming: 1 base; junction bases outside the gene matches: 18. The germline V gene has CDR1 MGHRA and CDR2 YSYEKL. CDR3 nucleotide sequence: TGCGCCAGCAGCCAGGGGGACAGTCGCGTTTCGGCCGGATCTGGAAACACCATATATTTT. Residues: CASSQGDSRVSAGSGNTIYF.

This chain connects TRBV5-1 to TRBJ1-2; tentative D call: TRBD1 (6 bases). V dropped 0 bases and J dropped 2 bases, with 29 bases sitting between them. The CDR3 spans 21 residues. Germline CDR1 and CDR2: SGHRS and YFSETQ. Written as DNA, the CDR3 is TGCGCCAGCAGCTTGGAGTCGGTGGACAGTCAACTAGAATTCTCAAACTATGGCTACACCTTC. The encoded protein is CASSLESVDSQLEFSNYGYTF.

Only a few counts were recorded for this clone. CDR3 amino acids: CASSYPGTGGNYGYTF. DNA for the CDR3: TGTGCCAGCAGCTACCCGGGGACAGGGGGCAACTATGGCTACACCTTC. The chain has TRBV7-9 and TRBJ1-2; 12 bases fit TRBD1. CDR1 is SEHNR, CDR2 FQNEAQ, per germline (reference sequence). The CDR3 covers 16 residues. After removal of 4 bases from V and 2 bases from J, the junction contained 5 bases not matched to a gene.

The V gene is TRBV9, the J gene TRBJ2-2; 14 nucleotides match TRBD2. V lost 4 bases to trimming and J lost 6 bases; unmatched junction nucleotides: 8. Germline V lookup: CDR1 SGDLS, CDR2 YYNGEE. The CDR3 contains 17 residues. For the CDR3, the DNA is TGTGCCAGCAGCCCCGGGACTAGCGGGAGAGATCCCGGGGAGCTGTTTTTT. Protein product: CASSPGTSGRDPGELFF.

CDR3 region: CASRRQGASLSYEQYF. CDR3 DNA: TGTGCCAGCAGGCGACAGGGGGCTAGTCTCTCCTACGAGCAGTACTTC. The V gene is TRBV28, the J gene TRBJ2-7, with 10 positions matching TRBD1. Germline CDR1 is MDHEN and CDR2 is SYDVKM. V was clipped by 6 bases and J by 0 bases; unmatched bases: 8. This CDR3 contains 16 residues.

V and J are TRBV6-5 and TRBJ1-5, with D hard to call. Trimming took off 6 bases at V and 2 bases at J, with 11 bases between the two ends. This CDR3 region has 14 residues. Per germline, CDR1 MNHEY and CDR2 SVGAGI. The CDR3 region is CASRRIEGNQPQHF. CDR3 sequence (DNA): TGTGCCAGCAGAAGGATTGAGGGCAATCAGCCCCAGCATTTT.

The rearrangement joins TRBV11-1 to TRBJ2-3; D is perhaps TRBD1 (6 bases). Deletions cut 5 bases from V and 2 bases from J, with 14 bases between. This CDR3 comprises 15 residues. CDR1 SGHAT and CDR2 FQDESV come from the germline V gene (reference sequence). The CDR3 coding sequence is TGTGCCAGCAGCAATACAGGACAGACCACAGATACGCAGTATTTT. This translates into CASSNTGQTTDTQYF.

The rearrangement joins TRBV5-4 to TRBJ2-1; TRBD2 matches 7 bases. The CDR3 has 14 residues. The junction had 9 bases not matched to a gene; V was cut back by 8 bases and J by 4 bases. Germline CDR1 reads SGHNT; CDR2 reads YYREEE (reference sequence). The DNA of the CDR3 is TGTGCCAGTCGCGGCGAGCGGGAATACAATGAGCAGTTCTTC. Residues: CASRGEREYNEQFF.

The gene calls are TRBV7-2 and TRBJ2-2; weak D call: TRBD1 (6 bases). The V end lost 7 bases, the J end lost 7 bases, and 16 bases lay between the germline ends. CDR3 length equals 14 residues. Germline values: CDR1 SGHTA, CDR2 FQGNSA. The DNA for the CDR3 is TGTGCCAGCAACCGGGACATTAAATTCGGGGAGCTGTTTTTT. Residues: CASNRDIKFGELFF.

The CDR3 DNA sequence: TGTGCCAGCAGCCACCCTCCAGGGGCGAATGAGCAGTTCTTC. Translating it yields CASSHPPGANEQFF. V is TRBV13 and J is TRBJ2-1; TRBD1 is a possible D gene (6 bases). This CDR3 is built from 14 residues. Germline V CDR1 and CDR2: PRHDT, FYEKMQ (reference sequence). V dropped 5 bases and J dropped 7 bases, with 15 bases sitting between them.

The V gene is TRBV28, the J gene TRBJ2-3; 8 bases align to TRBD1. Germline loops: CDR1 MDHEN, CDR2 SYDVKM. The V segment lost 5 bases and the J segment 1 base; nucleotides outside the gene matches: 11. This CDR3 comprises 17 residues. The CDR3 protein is CASSHSGGQIGTDTQYF. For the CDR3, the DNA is TGTGCCAGCAGTCACTCAGGGGGCCAGATCGGCACAGATACGCAGTATTTT.

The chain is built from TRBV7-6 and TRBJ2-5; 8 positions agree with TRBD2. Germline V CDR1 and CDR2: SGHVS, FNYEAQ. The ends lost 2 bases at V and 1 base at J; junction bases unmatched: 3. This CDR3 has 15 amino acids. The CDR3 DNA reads TGTGCCAGCAGCTTAATGGCGGGGGGCCAAGAGACCCAGTACTTC. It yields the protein CASSLMAGGQETQYF.

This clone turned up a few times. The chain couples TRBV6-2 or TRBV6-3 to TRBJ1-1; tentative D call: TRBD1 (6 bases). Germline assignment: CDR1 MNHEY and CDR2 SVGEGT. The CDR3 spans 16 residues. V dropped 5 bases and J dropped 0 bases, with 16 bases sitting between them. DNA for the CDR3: TGTGCCAGCAGTCGACCTCTGACAGGATTGAACACTGAAGCTTTCTTT. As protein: CASSRPLTGLNTEAFF.

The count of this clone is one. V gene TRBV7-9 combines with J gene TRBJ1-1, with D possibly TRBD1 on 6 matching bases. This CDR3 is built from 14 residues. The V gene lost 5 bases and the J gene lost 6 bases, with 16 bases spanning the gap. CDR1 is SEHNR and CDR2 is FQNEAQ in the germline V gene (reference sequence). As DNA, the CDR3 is TGTGCCAGCAGCCCGGGGTACAGGGAATCTGAAGCTTTCTTT. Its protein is CASSPGYRESEAFF.

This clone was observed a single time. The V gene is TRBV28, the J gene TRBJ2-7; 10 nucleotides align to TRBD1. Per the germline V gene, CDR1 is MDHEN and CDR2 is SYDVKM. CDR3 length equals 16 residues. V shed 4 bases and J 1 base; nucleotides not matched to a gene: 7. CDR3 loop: CASSSLPGQGSYEQYF. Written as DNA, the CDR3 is TGTGCCAGCAGTTCGCTCCCGGGACAGGGGTCCTACGAGCAGTACTTC.

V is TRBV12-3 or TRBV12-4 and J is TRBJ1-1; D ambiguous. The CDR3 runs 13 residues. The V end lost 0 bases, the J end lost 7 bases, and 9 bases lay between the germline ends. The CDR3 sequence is CASSLASHLEAFF. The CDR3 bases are TGTGCCAGCAGTTTAGCGTCACACCTTGAAGCTTTCTTT.

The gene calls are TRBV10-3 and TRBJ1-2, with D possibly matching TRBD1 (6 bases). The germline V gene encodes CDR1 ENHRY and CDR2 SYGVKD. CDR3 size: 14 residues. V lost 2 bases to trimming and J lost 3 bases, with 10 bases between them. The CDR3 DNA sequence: TGTGCCATCAGTGAGGGGAGGGGGGACTATGGCTACACCTTC. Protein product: CAISEGRGDYGYTF.

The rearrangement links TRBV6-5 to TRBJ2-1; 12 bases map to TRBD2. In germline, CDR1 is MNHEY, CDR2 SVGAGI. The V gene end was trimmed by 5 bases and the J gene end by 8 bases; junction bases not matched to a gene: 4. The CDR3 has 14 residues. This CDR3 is CASSRLAGADEQFF. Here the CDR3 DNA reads TGTGCCAGCAGTCGACTAGCGGGGGCGGATGAGCAGTTCTTC.

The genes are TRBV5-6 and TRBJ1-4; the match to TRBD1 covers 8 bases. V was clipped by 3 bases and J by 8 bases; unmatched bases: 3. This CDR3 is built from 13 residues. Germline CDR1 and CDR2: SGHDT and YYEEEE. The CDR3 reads CASSYRGEEKLFF. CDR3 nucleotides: TGTGCCAGCAGCTACAGGGGGGAAGAAAAACTGTTTTTT.

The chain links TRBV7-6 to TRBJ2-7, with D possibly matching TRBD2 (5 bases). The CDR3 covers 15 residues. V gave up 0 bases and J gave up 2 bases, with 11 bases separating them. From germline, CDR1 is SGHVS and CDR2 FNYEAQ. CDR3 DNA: TGTGCCAGCAGCTTAGCGTCCGGGGTACCCTACGAGCAGTACTTC. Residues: CASSLASGVPYEQYF.

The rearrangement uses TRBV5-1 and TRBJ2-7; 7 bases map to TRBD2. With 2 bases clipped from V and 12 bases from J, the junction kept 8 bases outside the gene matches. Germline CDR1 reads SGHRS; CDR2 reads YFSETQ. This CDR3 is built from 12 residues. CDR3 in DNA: TGCGCCAGCAGCTTTGGGGGGGGAGTACCGTACTTC. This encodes CASSFGGGVPYF.

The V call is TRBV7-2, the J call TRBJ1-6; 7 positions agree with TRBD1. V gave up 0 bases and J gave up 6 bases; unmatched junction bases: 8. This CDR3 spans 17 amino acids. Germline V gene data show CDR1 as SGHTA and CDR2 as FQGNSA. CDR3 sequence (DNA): TGTGCCAGCAGCTTAGCGGGTGGAGGGGGCGGTAATTCACCCCTCCACTTT. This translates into CASSLAGGGGGNSPLHF.